There are a few counts of the clone carrying this TCR beta chain. As yet, its antigen is unknown. This record comes from a study of lung T cells in sarcoidosis with Löfgren's syndrome. Turning to the study itself: Analyses focused on Löfgren's syndrome patients.

CDR3 length: 15 residues. V gave up 5 bases and J gave up 0 bases, with 11 bases separating them. TCRdb processed the reads anew with MiXCR; each CDR3 protein has one entry. This sample has 60,000 or so distinct CDR3 sequences, with around 21% found just once. Findings of the study overall: Multiple Löfgren's syndrome patients reportedly shared TRAV12-1 and TRBV2 CDR3 motifs, suggesting public CD4+ TCRs. Versus controls, Löfgren's syndrome patients reportedly showed TRAV12-1 and TRBV2 as most expanded. TRBV2 was the preferred pairing partner of TRAV12-1, with similar CDR3s.

The specimen was CD4+ T cells from PBMCs. This TCR derives from a human donor with sarcoidosis (Löfgren's syndrome or another form), or a control subject (not recorded which). This chain links TRBV12-3 or TRBV12-4 with TRBJ1-3; D uncertain. CDR3 in DNA: TGTGCCAGCAGTCGGGCCCCCGACTCTGGAAACACCATATATTTT. Translated: CASSRAPDSGNTIYF.